This T cell receptor (beta chain) stems from a study of human T cells and chemical hapten exposure. It was the library that attached unique molecular identifiers to individual cDNA molecules. TCRdb processed the RACE reads anew with MiXCR; each CDR3 protein has one entry. The sample has some 100,000 distinct CDR3 sequences; about a tenth are singletons. Study results and caveats: Expanded TCRs grouped into significantly more large CDR3 similarity clusters than controls produced.

The time point denotes: patch test 2, 6 weeks after DPC sensitization. Described treatment: therapeutic diphenylcyclopropenone sensitization with weekly scalp DPC. Deletions cut 2 bases from V and 5 bases from J, with 16 bases between. This CDR3 is 17 amino acids long. CDR1 LGHNA and CDR2 YSLEER come from the germline V gene. With regard to this clonotype: Its antigen is currently unknown.

The sample was whole blood, taken in connection with sensitization to the hapten diphenylcyclopropenone (DPC). The TCR was taken from a woman between 40 and 50 years old with alopecia areata. Some clones in this sample may be carry-over from other donors' samples. This chain joins TRBV4-3 and TRBJ1-6, with D possibly TRBD1 on 6 matching bases. CDR3 sequence (DNA): TGCGCCAGCAGCCAATTTTCCTCGGACAGTGATAATTCACCCCTCCACTTT. Its protein product is CASSQFSSDSDNSPLHF.